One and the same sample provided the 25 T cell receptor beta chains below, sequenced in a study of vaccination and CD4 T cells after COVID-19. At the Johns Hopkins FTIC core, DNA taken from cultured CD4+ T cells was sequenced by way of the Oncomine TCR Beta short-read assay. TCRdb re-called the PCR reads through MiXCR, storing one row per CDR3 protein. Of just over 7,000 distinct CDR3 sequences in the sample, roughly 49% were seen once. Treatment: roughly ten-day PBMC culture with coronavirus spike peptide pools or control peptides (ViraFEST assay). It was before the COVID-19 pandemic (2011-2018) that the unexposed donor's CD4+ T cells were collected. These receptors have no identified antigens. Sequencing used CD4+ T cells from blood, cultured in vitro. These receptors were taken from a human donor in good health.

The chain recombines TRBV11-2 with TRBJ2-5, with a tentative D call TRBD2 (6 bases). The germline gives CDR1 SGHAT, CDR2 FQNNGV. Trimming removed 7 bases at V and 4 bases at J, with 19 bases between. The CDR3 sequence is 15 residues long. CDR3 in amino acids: CASTLGGAGGETQYF. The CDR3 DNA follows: TGTGCCAGCACCTTGGGGGGAGCCGGGGGAGAGACCCAGTACTTC.

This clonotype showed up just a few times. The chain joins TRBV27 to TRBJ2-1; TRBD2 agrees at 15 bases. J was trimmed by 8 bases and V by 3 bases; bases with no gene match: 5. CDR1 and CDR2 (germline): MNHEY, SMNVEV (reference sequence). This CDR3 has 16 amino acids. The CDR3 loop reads CASSFRTSGGVHEQFF. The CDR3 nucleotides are TGTGCCAGCAGTTTTAGGACTAGCGGGGGGGTACATGAGCAGTTCTTC.

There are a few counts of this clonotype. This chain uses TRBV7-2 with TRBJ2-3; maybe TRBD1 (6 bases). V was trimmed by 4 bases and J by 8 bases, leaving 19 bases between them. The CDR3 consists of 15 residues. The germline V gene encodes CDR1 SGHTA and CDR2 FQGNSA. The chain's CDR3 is CASSSLLTTGGTQYF. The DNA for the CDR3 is TGTGCCAGCAGCTCCTTGCTTACGACAGGAGGTACGCAGTATTTT.

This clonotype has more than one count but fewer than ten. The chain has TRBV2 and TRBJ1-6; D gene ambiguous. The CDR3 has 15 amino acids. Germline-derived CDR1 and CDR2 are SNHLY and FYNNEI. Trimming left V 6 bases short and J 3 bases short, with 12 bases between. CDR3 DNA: TGTGCCAGCAGGAACCTTCCCGTCTATAATTCACCCCTCCACTTT. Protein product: CASRNLPVYNSPLHF.

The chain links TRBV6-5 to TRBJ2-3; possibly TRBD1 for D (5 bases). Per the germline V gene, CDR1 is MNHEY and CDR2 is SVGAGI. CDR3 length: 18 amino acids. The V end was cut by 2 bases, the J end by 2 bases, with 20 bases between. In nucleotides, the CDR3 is TGTGCCAGCAGTTACGGTTTCCCCCAGGGCCATACCACAGATACGCAGTATTTT. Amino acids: CASSYGFPQGHTTDTQYF.

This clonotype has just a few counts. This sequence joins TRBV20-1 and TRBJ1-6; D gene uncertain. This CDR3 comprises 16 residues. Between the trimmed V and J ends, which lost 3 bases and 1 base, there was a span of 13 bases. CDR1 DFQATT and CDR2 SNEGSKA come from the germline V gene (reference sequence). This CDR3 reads CSASAGRASYNSPLHF. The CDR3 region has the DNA TGCAGTGCTAGTGCAGGCCGGGCATCCTATAATTCACCCCTCCACTTT.

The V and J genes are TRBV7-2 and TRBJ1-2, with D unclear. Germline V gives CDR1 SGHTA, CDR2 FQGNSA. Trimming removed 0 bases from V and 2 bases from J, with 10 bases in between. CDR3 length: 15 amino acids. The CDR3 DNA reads TGTGCCAGCAGCTTAGCATGGCAGACCAACTATGGCTACACCTTC. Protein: CASSLAWQTNYGYTF.

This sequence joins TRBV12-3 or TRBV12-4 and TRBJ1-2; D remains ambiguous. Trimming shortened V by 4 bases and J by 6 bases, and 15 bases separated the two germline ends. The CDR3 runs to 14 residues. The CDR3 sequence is CASSSTPQRDGYTF. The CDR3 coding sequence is TGTGCCAGCAGTTCTACACCCCAGAGGGATGGCTACACCTTC.

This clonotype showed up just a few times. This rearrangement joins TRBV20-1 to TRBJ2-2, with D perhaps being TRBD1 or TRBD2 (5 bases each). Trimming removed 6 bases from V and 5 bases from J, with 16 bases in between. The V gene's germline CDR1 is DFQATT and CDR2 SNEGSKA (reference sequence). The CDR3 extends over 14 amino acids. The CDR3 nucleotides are TGCAGTGCCACACGGGACGGTCGAACCGGGGAGCTGTTTTTT. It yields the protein CSATRDGRTGELFF.

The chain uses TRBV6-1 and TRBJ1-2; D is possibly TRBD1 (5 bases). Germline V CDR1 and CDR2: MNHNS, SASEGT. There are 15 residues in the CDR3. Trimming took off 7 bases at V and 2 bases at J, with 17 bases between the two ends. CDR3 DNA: TGTGCCAGCACCCCAGGGTACAGCGCCAACTATGGCTACACCTTC. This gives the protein CASTPGYSANYGYTF.

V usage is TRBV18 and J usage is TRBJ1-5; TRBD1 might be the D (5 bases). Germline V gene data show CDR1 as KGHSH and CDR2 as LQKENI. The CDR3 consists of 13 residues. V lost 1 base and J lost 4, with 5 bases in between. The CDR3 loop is CASSPQGNQPQHF. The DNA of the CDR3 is TGTGCCAGCTCACCACAGGGGAATCAGCCCCAGCATTTT.

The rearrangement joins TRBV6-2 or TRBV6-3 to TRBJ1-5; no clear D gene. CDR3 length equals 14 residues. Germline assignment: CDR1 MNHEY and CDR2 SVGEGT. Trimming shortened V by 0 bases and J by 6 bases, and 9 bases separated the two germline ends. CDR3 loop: CASSYSGGCQPQHF. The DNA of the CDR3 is TGTGCCAGCAGTTACTCGGGAGGCTGTCAGCCCCAGCATTTT.

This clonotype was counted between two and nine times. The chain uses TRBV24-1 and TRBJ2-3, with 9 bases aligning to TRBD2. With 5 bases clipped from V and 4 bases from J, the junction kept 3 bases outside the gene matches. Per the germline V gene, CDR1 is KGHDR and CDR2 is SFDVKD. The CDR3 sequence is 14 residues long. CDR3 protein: CATSARGGADTQYF. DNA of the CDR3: TGTGCCACCAGTGCGCGCGGGGGGGCAGATACGCAGTATTTT.

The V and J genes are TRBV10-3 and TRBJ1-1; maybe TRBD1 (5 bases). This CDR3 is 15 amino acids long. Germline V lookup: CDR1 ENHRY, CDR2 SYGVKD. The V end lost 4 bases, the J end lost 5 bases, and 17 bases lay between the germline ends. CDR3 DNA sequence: TGTGCCATCAGTGCTGGAGACAGTTGGTGGACTGAAGCTTTCTTT. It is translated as CAISAGDSWWTEAFF.

The DNA for the CDR3 is TGTGCCTGGAGTGACCAGGCGGGGCGTAATGGCTACACCTTC. Protein: CAWSDQAGRNGYTF. The chain carries TRBV30 and TRBJ1-2; D is possibly TRBD1 (5 bases). Germline CDR1 GTSNPN, CDR2 SVGIG (reference sequence). The CDR3 contains 14 residues. V lost 1 base to trimming and J lost 6 bases, with 15 bases between them. The whole variable domain, remainder taken from reference TRBV30 and TRBJ1-2, is SQTIHQWPATLVQPVGSPLSLECTVEGTSNPNLYWYRQAAGRGLQLLFYSVGIGQISSEVPQNLSASRPQDRQFILSSKKLLLSDSGFYLCAWSDQAGRNGYTFGSGTRLTVV.

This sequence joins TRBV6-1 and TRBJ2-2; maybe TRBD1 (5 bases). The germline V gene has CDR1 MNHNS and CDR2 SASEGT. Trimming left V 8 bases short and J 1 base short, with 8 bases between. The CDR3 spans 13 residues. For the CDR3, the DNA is TGTGCCAGCTGCCAGGGGAACACCGGGGAGCTGTTTTTT. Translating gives CASCQGNTGELFF.

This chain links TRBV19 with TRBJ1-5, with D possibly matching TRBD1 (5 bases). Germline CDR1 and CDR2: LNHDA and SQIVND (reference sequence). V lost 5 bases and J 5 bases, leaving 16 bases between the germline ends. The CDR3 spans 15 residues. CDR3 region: CASSWAGRSDQPQHF. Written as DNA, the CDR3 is TGTGCCAGTAGTTGGGCAGGGAGAAGCGATCAGCCCCAGCATTTT.

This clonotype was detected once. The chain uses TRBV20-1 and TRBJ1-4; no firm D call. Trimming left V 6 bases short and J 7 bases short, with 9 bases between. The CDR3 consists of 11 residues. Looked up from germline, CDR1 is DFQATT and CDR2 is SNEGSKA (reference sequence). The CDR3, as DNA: TGCAGTGCCGCCAACCGTGAAAAACTGTTTTTT. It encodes CSAANREKLFF.

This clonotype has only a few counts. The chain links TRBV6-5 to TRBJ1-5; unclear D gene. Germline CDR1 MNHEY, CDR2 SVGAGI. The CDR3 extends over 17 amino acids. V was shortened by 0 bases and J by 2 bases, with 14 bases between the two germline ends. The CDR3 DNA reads TGTGCCAGCAGTTACTCGAATCCCGGGGTTGGCAATCAGCCCCAGCATTTT. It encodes CASSYSNPGVGNQPQHF.

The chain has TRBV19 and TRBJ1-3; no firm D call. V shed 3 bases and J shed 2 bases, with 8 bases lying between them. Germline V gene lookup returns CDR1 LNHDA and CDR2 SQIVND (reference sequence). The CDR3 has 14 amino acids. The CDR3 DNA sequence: TGTGCCAGTAGTATGTCTGGTACTGGAAACACCATATATTTT. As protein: CASSMSGTGNTIYF.

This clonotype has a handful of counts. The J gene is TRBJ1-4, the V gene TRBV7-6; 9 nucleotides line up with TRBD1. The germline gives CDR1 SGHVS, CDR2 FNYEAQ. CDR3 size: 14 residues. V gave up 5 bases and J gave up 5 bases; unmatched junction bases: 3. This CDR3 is CASSPGTGNEKLFF. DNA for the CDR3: TGTGCCAGCAGCCCAGGGACAGGGAATGAAAAACTGTTTTTT.

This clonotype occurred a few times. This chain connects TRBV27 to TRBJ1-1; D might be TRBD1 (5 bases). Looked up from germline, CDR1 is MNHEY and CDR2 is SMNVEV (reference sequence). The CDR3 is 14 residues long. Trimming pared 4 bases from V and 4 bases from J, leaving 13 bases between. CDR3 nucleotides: TGTGCCAGCAGTTCTCTTCTGGGGGGCACTGAAGCTTTCTTT. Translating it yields CASSSLLGGTEAFF.

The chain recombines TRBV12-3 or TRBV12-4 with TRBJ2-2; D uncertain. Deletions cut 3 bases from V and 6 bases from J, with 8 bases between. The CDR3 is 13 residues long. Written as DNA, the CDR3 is TGTGCCAGCAGTTTCTCAGGATCCGGGGAGCTGTTTTTT. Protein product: CASSFSGSGELFF.

The CDR3 sequence is CASRPPGTVYGYTF. The CDR3 DNA is TGTGCCAGCAGACCCCCCGGGACAGTCTATGGCTACACCTTC. The chain links TRBV27 to TRBJ1-2; 7 nucleotides align to TRBD1. Germline CDR1 MNHEY, CDR2 SMNVEV (reference sequence). CDR3 size: 14 residues. J was trimmed by 4 bases and V by 6 bases; bases with no gene match: 8.

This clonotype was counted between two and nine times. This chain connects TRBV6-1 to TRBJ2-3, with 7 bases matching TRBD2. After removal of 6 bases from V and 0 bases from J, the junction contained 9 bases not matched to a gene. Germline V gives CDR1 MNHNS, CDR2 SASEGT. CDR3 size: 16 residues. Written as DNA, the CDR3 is TGTGCCAGCAGCCAGGGACTAATAAGTAGCACAGATACGCAGTATTTT. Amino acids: CASSQGLISSTDTQYF.